This T cell receptor beta chain was identified in a study of cytomegalovirus exposure and HLA in healthy donors. Regarding the study as a whole: High sensitivity and specificity were reportedly achieved when the classifier diagnosed cytomegalovirus status. A later analysis showed HLA-associated TCR beta chains outstripping equally common others in clonal expansion. A link between a missense DCLRE1C variant and TCR beta V- and J-gene trimming emerged from a later analysis.

The CDR3 runs 15 residues. The V and J ends lost 6 bases and 2 bases respectively, with 16 bases between them. Germline lookup yields CDR1 KGHSH and CDR2 LQKENI. A multiplex PCR was run with 60 Vbeta primers and 13 Jbeta primers. The method was immunoSEQ multiplex PCR; TCRdb's version includes in-frame clones alone and lacks a portion of them. There are about 120,000 clones in the sample; about three quarters occur only once, and approximately 2.5% lies in the top ten. Concerning this clone: Its antigen is unidentified.

The source of this sequence is a woman in her forties in good health and CMV-seropositive. The chain links TRBV18 to TRBJ1-1, with D possibly being TRBD1 (5 bases). The sample was PBMCs. CDR3 nucleotides: TGTGCCAGCTCCCCCGCGGGGGGATCCAACACTGAAGCTTTCTTT. Translation gives CASSPAGGSNTEAFF.